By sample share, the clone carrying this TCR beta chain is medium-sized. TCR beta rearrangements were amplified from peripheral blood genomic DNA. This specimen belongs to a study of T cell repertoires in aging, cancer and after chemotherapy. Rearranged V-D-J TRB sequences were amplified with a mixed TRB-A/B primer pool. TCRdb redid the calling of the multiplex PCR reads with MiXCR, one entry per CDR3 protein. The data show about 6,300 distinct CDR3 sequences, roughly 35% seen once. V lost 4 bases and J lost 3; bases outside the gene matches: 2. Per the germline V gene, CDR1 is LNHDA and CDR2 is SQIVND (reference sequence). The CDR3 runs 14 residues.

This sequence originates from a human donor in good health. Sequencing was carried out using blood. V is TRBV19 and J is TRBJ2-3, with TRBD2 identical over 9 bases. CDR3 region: CASSTGLATDTQYF. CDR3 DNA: TGTGCCAGTAGTACGGGACTAGCAACAGATACGCAGTATTTT.